The clone carrying this TCR beta chain has a count of ten or more. No antigen is known for it. Germline CDR1 SGHVS, CDR2 FNYEAQ. The CDR3 loop spans 15 amino acids. V lost 5 bases, J lost 8 bases, and 18 bases lay in between. This specimen belongs to a study of T cell repertoires in cytomegalovirus infection. As for the study in general: It can be stated that public TCR beta signatures indicated CMV infection as well as a matching HLA type.

Findings and caveats of the study: The cumulative frequency of public TCR beta families distinguished individuals who carried CMV together with the relevant HLA. Dominating the ex vivo response were HLA-C-restricted CMV-specific TCR beta clonotypes.

TCRdb analysed the reads with MiXCR anew, one entry per CDR3 protein. The sample contains roughly 760,000 distinct CDR3 sequences, less than 40% of which appear only once. The source is a human donor in good health (CMV status not recorded). Some clones in this sample may be carry-over from other donors' samples. The V gene is TRBV7-6, the J gene TRBJ1-4; D is perhaps TRBD1 (5 bases). Sequencing was carried out using PBMCs. This CDR3 is CASSPRGDPQEKLFF. The CDR3 DNA reads as TGTGCCAGCAGCCCCCGGGGGGATCCACAAGAAAAACTGTTTTTT. Together with reference TRBV7-6 and TRBJ1-4, the CDR3 gives the full variable domain: GAGVSQSPRYKVTKRGQDVALRCDPISGHVSLYWYRQALGQGPEFLTYFNYEAQQDKSGLPNDRFSAERPEGSISTLTIQRTEQRDSAMYRCASSPRGDPQEKLFFGSGTQLSVL.